The sample holds many counts of the clone carrying this T cell receptor (beta chain). The record originates from a study of blood T cells in healthy people across ages. Primed by a sample-barcoded 5' primer and a J-beta primer mix, a second PCR proceeded for about 7 to 11 cycles. TCRdb ran MiXCR on the 5' RACE reads and lists one entry per CDR3 protein. This table holds under 1,100,000 distinct CDR3 sequences, 20% to 25% found once. The V gene end was trimmed by 6 bases and the J gene end by 10 bases; junction bases not matched to a gene: 2. The CDR3 is made up of 11 amino acids. The sample was also linked to a second study, of T cells of mothers and their children.

This chain links TRBV12-3 or TRBV12-4 with TRBJ2-1; 8 bases map to TRBD2. The source is a girl aged 2 to 9 in good health. Specimen: blood. The CDR3 DNA sequence: TGTGCCAGCAGCTCTAGCGGGGAGCAGTTCTTC. As protein: CASSSSGEQFF.